This T cell receptor (beta chain) was sequenced during a study of blood T cell repertoires in COVID-19. Study as a whole: Sites across the United States, Italy and Spain contributed samples from acute and convalescent COVID-19. T cells, B-cell-depleted T cells, or PBMCs provided the cDNA or gDNA that served as material.

Authors' processing steps: Researchers report that nucleated cell counts were estimated from reference gene primer amplification. Sequenced by immunoSEQ multiplex PCR; TCRdb stores in-frame clones only, minus some. The V and J calls and clone size come from that table; D and trimming were worked out from the DNA. The data contain about 86,000 clones, over 80% of them singletons. The CDR3 extends over 14 amino acids. Germline V gene sequence: CDR1 MNHNY, CDR2 SVGAGI (reference sequence). V was pared by 7 bases and J by 0 bases, with 9 bases between. The receptor's source is a woman over 75 with active or convalescent COVID-19. The rearrangement uses TRBV6-6 and TRBJ2-2; D ambiguous. Sequencing input: peripheral blood. DNA of the CDR3: TGTGCCAGCATTATAGTGGCGAACACCGGGGAGCTGTTTTTT. Protein sequence: CASIIVANTGELFF.